The entry below describes one TCR beta chain. This same CDR3 is encoded by further DNA sequences in the sample. The entry originates in a study of blood T cell repertoires in COVID-19. Overall study context: Researchers got acute and convalescent COVID-19 samples from the United States, Italy and Spain. T cells, B-cell-depleted T cells, or PBMCs provided the cDNA or gDNA that served as material.

In the original analysis: The authors estimated nucleated cell counts from reference gene primer amplification. The protocol was immunoSEQ multiplex PCR, while the TCRdb copy is restricted to in-frame clones and leaves out a portion. The V and J calls and clone size are taken from that table; D and trimming were inferred from the DNA. The sample lists 180,000 or so clones; roughly 86% were seen once. The V end was cut by 5 bases, the J end by 5 bases, with 6 bases between. The length of the CDR3 is 11 residues. The sequenced sample consisted of peripheral blood. The rearrangement uses TRBV12-3 or TRBV12-4 and TRBJ2-5; D is ambiguous. This receptor was obtained from a woman aged 25 to 39 with active or convalescent COVID-19. CDR3 region: CASSLRETQYF. CDR3 DNA sequence: TGTGCCAGCAGTCTCAGGGAGACCCAGTACTTC.